The rows below give T cell receptor beta chains drawn from one sample of a study of CD4 T cells in relation to SARS-CoV-2 and coronaviruses. The protocol was immunoSEQ multiplex PCR, while the TCRdb copy is restricted to in-frame clones and leaves out a portion. This sample has more than 20,000 clones, with over 60% found just once. What these receptors recognize is not known. The source material was CD4+ T cells from PBMCs, cultured in vitro. The source of these receptors is a human donor in good health. The CDR3 runs from the conserved cysteine through the conserved F or W. Each record gives: D gene, V gene, J gene, CDR3 protein. A D gene is named only where the DNA matches it firmly.

-	TRBV6-1	TRBJ1-6	CASSEQGGYNSPLHF
-	TRBV7-9	TRBJ1-6	CASSFGIQSPLHF
TRBD1	TRBV25-1	TRBJ1-2	CASSEGNRGSYGYTF
TRBD2	TRBV10-3	TRBJ2-7	CAISESGSGRARYEQYF
-	TRBV6-6	TRBJ2-5	CASYTTAGAGEETQYF
-	TRBV12-3/TRBV12-4	TRBJ1-2	CASSFRGYGYTF
-	TRBV19	TRBJ1-1	CASSIGAGGTFAFF
-	TRBV6-2/TRBV6-3	TRBJ2-1	CASSLLGGHNEQFF
-	TRBV6-5	TRBJ1-1	CASTTQWNTEAFF
-	TRBV9	TRBJ1-1	CASSAGMNTEAFF
-	TRBV5-4	TRBJ2-7	CASSLAGQPMSEQYF
TRBD1	TRBV27	TRBJ1-6	CASSFEGRQGATYNSPLHF
TRBD2	TRBV6-6	TRBJ2-1	CASISGRGSYNEQFF
-	TRBV20-1	TRBJ2-5	CSASDGALQETQYF
-	TRBV7-2	TRBJ2-2	CASSEDRNTGELFF
-	TRBV24-1	TRBJ2-1	CATSDLDWPEQFF
-	TRBV11-1	TRBJ2-5	CASSQDRETQYF
-	TRBV5-1	TRBJ2-3	CASSGEGTPPTDTQYF
TRBD1	TRBV9	TRBJ2-5	CASSELQGARETQYF
-	TRBV29-1	TRBJ1-1	CSVETRPMNTEAFF
-	TRBV10-3	TRBJ2-3	CAITGGAGSSTDTQYF
TRBD2	TRBV7-2	TRBJ2-2	CASSLVASGGVAGELFF
-	TRBV10-3	TRBJ2-2	CAISESIKVTGELFF
-	TRBV10-3	TRBJ2-3	CAISRTETDTQYF
-	TRBV6-5	TRBJ2-3	CASSYFGTSTDTQYF
-	TRBV9	TRBJ1-1	CASSVEAAGITEAFF
-	TRBV19	TRBJ1-1	CASSIGATEAFF
-	TRBV11-2	TRBJ1-6	CASSLVRDGNSPLHF
-	TRBV3-1/TRBV3-2	TRBJ2-7	CASLRGGGVCEQYF
TRBD2	TRBV18	TRBJ2-2	CASSPIGLAGTGELFF
-	TRBV7-9	TRBJ1-2	CASSWTDYGYTF
TRBD2	TRBV7-7	TRBJ2-3	CASSLGSGAPTDTQYF
TRBD2	TRBV5-5	TRBJ2-1	CASSLEGGRASNEQFF
-	TRBV5-1	TRBJ2-3	CASSFLTATDTQYF
-	TRBV5-1	TRBJ1-1	CASSLVEDTEAFF
-	TRBV7-8	TRBJ1-1	CASSLHASSEAFF
-	TRBV5-4	TRBJ2-7	CASSPGLTSSEQYF
-	TRBV6-2/TRBV6-3	TRBJ2-1	CASSYSRGGEQFF
-	TRBV4-2	TRBJ1-3	CASSRDSSGNTIYF
-	TRBV4-2	TRBJ1-6	CASSQVAQGNSPLHF
-	TRBV5-6	TRBJ2-7	CASSLVVLGVSEQYF
-	TRBV6-5	TRBJ2-5	CASSYTPTGVQETQYF